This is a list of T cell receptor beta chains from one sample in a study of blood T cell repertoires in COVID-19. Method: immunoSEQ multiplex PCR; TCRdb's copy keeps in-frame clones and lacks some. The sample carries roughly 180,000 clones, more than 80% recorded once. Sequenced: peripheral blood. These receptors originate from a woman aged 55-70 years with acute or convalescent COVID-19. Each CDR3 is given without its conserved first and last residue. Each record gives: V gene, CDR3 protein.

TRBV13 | ASSLGQLGGEKLF
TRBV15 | ATSFDRWDQPQH
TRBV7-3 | ASSLVGRGEAF
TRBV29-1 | SVSGRQSTDTQY
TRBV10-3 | AISGRDSQNYGYT
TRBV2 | ASSDPGPQH
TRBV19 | ASSSPTGAGTGELF
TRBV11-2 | ASSPLVRGGAGGYT
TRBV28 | ATTTFQADQETQY
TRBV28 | ASSSGGGLNTEAF
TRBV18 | ASSRAGVDTQY
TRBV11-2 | ASSLYSYTEAF
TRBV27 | ASSLVKNTEAF
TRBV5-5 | ASSLEGLSGANVLT
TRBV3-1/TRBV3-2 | ASSPRQGLYEQY
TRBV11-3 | ASSLLLGARNEQF
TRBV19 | ASSIDGAYGYT
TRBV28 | ASSLGGSTGELF
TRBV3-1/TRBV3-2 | ASSARTGVEGYT
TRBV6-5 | ASSRVLTGDTEAF
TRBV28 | ASTPLLMGGRRTDTQY
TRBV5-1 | ASSLATSGRPDYEQY
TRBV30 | AWTTGGQPQH
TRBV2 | ASSRQGMVYGYT
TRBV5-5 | ASSLGGGRVKTEAF
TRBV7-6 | ASTQVGLAGGLIPNEQF
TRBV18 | ASSPQGAQGGSPLH
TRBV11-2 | ASSAGLAGGYEQY
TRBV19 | ASSIGSAYNEQF
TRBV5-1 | ASSLGGTASYEQY
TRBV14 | ASSSLQDPDTQY